This TCR beta chain was identified in a study of blood T cell repertoires in COVID-19. Overall study: Specimens from acute and convalescent COVID-19 originated in the United States, Italy and Spain.

V lost 5 bases and J 2 bases, leaving 21 bases between the germline ends. CDR1 SGHAT and CDR2 FQNNGV come from the germline V gene. The CDR3 has 17 residues. Profiling relied on immunoSEQ multiplex PCR, and the TCRdb table lists in-frame clones only, not all of them. Seen here are about 81,000 clones, roughly four fifths observed once, and the top ten hold approximately 7.3%. The receptor was isolated from a human donor in a cohort sampled during active COVID-19. The gene calls are TRBV11-2 and TRBJ2-5, with a possible D match to TRBD2 (5 bases). The sequencing input was peripheral blood. CDR3 protein: CASSTWAPATKQETQYF. CDR3 nucleotide sequence: TGTGCCAGCAGCACCTGGGCGCCCGCGACTAAACAAGAGACCCAGTACTTC.